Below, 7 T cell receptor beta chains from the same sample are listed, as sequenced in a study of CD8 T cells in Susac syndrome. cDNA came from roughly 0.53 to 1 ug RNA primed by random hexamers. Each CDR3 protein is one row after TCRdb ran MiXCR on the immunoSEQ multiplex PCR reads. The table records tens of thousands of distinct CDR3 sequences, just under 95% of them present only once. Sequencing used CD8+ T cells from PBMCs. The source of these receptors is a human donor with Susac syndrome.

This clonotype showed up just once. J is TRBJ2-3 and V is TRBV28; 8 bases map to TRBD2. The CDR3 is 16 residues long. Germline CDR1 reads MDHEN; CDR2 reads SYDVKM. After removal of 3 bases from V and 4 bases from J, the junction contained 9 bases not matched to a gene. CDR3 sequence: CASSFLSGGLADTQYF. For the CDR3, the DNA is TGTGCCAGCAGTTTTTTAAGCGGGGGTCTTGCAGATACGCAGTATTTT.

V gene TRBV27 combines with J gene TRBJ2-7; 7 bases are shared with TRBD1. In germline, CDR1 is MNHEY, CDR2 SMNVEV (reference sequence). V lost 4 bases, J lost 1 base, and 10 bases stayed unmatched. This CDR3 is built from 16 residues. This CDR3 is CASSSPPDRQSYEQYF. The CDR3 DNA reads TGTGCCAGCAGTTCGCCCCCGGACAGGCAGTCCTACGAGCAGTACTTC.

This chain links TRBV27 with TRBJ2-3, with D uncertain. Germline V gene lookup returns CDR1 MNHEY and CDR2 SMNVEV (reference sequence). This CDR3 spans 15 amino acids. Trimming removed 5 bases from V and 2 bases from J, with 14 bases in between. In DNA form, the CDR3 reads TGTGCCAGCAGTCCACTGGCCCCTACCACAGATACGCAGTATTTT. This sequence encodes CASSPLAPTTDTQYF.

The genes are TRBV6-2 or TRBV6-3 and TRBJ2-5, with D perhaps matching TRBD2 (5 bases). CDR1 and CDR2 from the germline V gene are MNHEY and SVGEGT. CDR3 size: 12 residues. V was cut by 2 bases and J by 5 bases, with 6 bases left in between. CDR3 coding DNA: TGTGCCAGCAGTTACGGGGAGGAGACCCAGTACTTC. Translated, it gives CASSYGEETQYF.

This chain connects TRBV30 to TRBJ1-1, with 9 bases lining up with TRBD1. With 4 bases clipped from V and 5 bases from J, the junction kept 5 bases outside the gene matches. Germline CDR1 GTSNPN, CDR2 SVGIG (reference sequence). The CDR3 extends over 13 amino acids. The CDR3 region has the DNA TGTGCCTGGACCATGACAGGGGGAACTGAAGCTTTCTTT. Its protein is CAWTMTGGTEAFF. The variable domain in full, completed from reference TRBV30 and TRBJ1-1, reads SQTIHQWPATLVQPVGSPLSLECTVEGTSNPNLYWYRQAAGRGLQLLFYSVGIGQISSEVPQNLSASRPQDRQFILSSKKLLLSDSGFYLCAWTMTGGTEAFFGQGTRLTVV.

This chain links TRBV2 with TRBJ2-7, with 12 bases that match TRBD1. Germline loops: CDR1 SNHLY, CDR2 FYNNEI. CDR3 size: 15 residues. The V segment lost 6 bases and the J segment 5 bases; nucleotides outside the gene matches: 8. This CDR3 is CASREGTGGIDEQYF. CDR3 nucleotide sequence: TGTGCCAGCAGGGAGGGGACAGGGGGCATCGACGAGCAGTACTTC.

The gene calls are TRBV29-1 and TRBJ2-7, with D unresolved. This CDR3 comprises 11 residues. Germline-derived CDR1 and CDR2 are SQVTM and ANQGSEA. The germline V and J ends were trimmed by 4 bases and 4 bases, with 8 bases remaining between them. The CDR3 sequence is CSVVSLYEQYF. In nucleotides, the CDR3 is TGCAGCGTTGTATCCTTATACGAGCAGTACTTC.